A single sample gave rise to the 31 T cell receptor beta chains below, sequenced in a study of tumor-infiltrating lymphocytes in primary liver carcinoma. The authors made TCR beta cDNA from 500 ng total RNA with a constant-region primer. Library construction for TCR beta comprised three nested multiplex PCR rounds performed with slightly modified ARM-PCR. TRBV1-TRBV30 forward primers paired with a C-beta reverse primer drove the first two PCR rounds, about 9 cycles each. TCRdb processed the multiplex PCR reads anew with MiXCR; each CDR3 protein has one entry. The sample lists approximately 73,000 distinct CDR3 sequences; 70% to 75% were seen once. The 20-30 mg bulk tissue piece was not sorted before simultaneous RNA and DNA extraction. Specimen: liver tumor tissue from sampling region 4. The subset: tumor region T4, right-lateral pole. The receptors come from a woman aged 55 to 70 with primary liver carcinoma and hepatitis B virus infection.

In regard to this clonotype: At one end, the junction sequence differs from germline, possibly due to a read error. The chain has TRBV6-5 and TRBJ2-2, with D tentatively TRBD1 (6 bases). Germline values: CDR1 MNHEY, CDR2 SVGAGI. CDR3 length: 15 amino acids. DNA of the CDR3: TGCGTCAGCAGTTACACAGGGACCGGGGATGGGGAGCTTTTTTTT. It translates to CVSSYTGTGDGELFF.

This clonotype was detected only once. A read error is possible here, since a much larger clone lies one base away. CDR3 coding DNA: TGTGCCAGCAGTTCCCCCCTCGGGGCAAGCAATGAGCAGCTCTTC. It yields the protein CASSSPLGASNEQLF. V gene TRBV28 combines with J gene TRBJ2-1; D may be TRBD1 or TRBD2 (5 bases each). CDR1 is MDHEN, CDR2 SYDVKM, per germline. The CDR3 contains 15 residues. The variable domain in full, with the rest retrieved from reference TRBV28 and TRBJ2-1, is DVKVTQSSRYLVKRTGEKVFLECVQDMDHENMFWYRQDPGLGLRLIYFSYDVKMKEKGDIPEGYSVSREKKERFSLILESASTNQTSMYLCASSSPLGASNEQLFGPGTRLTVL.

Details on this clonotype: A clone one base away is much larger, so this may be a read error. V is TRBV7-9 and J is TRBJ2-1, with TRBD2 matching 10 bases. The CDR3 runs 15 residues. J gave up 4 bases and V 5 bases, and 5 bases lay outside the gene matches. The V gene's germline CDR1 is SEHNR and CDR2 FQNEAQ (reference sequence). CDR3 DNA: TGTGCCAGCAGCGCGGGACTAGCGCTATACAATGAGCAGTTCTTC. It specifies CASSAGLALYNEQFF.

J is TRBJ2-7 and V is TRBV28, with TRBD2 matching over 8 bases. V lost 5 bases and J lost 0; bases outside the gene matches: 6. The CDR3 loop spans 15 amino acids. CDR1 is MDHEN and CDR2 is SYDVKM in the germline V gene. The CDR3 DNA follows: TGTGCCAGCAGTCCCGGGGGGGTGAGCTCCTACGAGCAGTACTTC. It translates to CASSPGGVSSYEQYF.

The count of this clonotype is one. At one boundary the junction diverges from the germline segment, which might be a read error. The chain is built from TRBV6-1 and TRBJ2-4, with TRBD2 matching over 7 bases. CDR1 and CDR2 (germline): MNHNS, SASEGT. The CDR3 totals 15 residues. CDR3 residues: CDSSEVGGSLNIQCF. CDR3 nucleotides: TGTGACAGCAGTGAAGTCGGCGGGAGCTTGAACATTCAGTGCTTC.

The chain is built from TRBV10-3 and TRBJ2-1, with D unclear. This CDR3 spans 13 amino acids. From germline, CDR1 is ENHRY and CDR2 SYGVKD. V dropped 0 bases and J dropped 8 bases, with 8 bases sitting between them. CDR3 amino acids: CAISESWVDEQFF. DNA of the CDR3: TGTGCCATCAGTGAGTCGTGGGTGGATGAGCAGTTCTTC.

With regard to this clonotype: The junction differs from germline at one of its ends, possibly a read error. This chain links TRBV6-1 with TRBJ2-6; tentatively, D is TRBD1 (5 bases). The CDR3 loop spans 15 amino acids. CDR1 MNHNS and CDR2 SASEGT come from the germline V gene. The CDR3 bases are TGTGCCAACAGTGAAAGGCAGGCTGGGGCCAACGTCCTAACTTTC. Its translation: CANSERQAGANVLTF.

Turning to this clonotype: At one end, the junction sequence differs from germline, possibly due to a read error. The chain combines TRBV6-6 with TRBJ2-2, with D tentatively TRBD2 (5 bases). Germline CDR1 MNHNY, CDR2 SVGAGI (reference sequence). The CDR3 has 15 amino acids. CDR3 protein: CASSYGCSNTGELFF. The DNA for the CDR3 is TGTGCCAGCAGTTACGGGTGCAGCAACACCGGGGAGCTGTTCTTT.

Notes on this clonotype: This may come from a read error, since a much larger clone is one base off. V is TRBV24-1 and J is TRBJ2-1; 12 bases fit TRBD2. The CDR3 length is 20 residues. Germline values: CDR1 KGHDR, CDR2 SFDVKD. CDR3 in DNA: TGTGCCACCAGTGAGAGCCCCGGGACTAGCGGGCAGTTCTCCTACAATGAGGAGTTCTTC. Amino acids: CATSESPGTSGQFSYNEEFF.

V and J are TRBV4-2 and TRBJ2-5, with a tentative D call TRBD1 (6 bases). The CDR3 sequence is 16 residues long. The germline V gene encodes CDR1 LGHNA and CDR2 YNFKEQ. The chain's CDR3 is CVGSQGLVDTGETQYF. The CDR3, as DNA: TGTGTCGGCAGCCAAGGCCTCGTGGACACAGGGGAGACCCAGTACTTC.

In the case of this clonotype: This may come from a read error, since a much larger clone is one base off. This sequence joins TRBV30 and TRBJ2-1; tentative D call: TRBD2 (5 bases). This CDR3 spans 12 amino acids. Looked up from germline, CDR1 is GTSNPN and CDR2 is SVGIG (reference sequence). The CDR3 DNA is TGTGACTGGAGGCGGCGGAACAATGAGCAGTTCTTC. Translation gives CDWRRRNNEQFF. The variable domain in full, with the rest retrieved from reference TRBV30 and TRBJ2-1, is SQTIHQWPATLVQPVGSPLSLECTVEGTSNPNLYWYRQAAGRGLQLLFYSVGIGQISSEVPQNLSASRPQDRQFILSSKKLLLSDSGFYLCDWRRRNNEQFFGPGTRLTVL.

The rearrangement links TRBV11-2 to TRBJ2-3; possible D gene TRBD1, 6 bases. Trimming stripped 5 bases from V and 3 bases from J, with 21 bases between. CDR1 SGHAT and CDR2 FQNNGV come from the germline V gene. The CDR3 contains 17 residues. CDR3 sequence (DNA): TGTGCCAGCAGCCAGGCCCCCAGGGACAAAGGAACAGATACGCAGTATTTT. Protein: CASSQAPRDKGTDTQYF.

About this clonotype: Relative to the germline gene, one junction end is altered; a read error may explain this. The J gene is TRBJ2-1, the V gene TRBV11-3; maybe TRBD2 (5 bases). The CDR3 runs 15 residues. The germline gives CDR1 SGHNT, CDR2 YENEEA. As DNA, the CDR3 is TGTGCCAACAGCTTGGCAGTGGCTGCCCGGGGTGAGCAGTTATTC. This translates into CANSLAVAARGEQLF.

This clonotype was recorded many times. The gene calls are TRBV7-9 and TRBJ1-2, with D unresolved. The CDR3 runs 12 residues. Germline V CDR1 and CDR2: SEHNR, FQNEAQ (reference sequence). V lost 0 bases to trimming and J lost 1 base, with 0 bases between them. Here the CDR3 reads CASSLANYGYTF. For the CDR3, the DNA is TGTGCCAGCAGCTTAGCTAACTATGGCTACACCTTC.

Notes on this clonotype: At one end, the junction sequence differs from germline, possibly due to a read error. V and J are TRBV29-1 and TRBJ2-6; maybe TRBD1 (5 bases). Germline-derived CDR1 and CDR2 are SQVTM and ANQGSEA. CDR3 length equals 15 residues. CDR3 amino acids: CSVPIRDSSNNVLTF. The CDR3 DNA is TGCAGCGTGCCTATCCGCGACAGCAGTAATAACGTCCTGACTTTT.

Judged by abundance, this clonotype is medium-sized (0.01 to 0.1%). V usage is TRBV11-2 and J usage is TRBJ2-7; D may be TRBD2 (5 bases). From germline, CDR1 is SGHAT and CDR2 FQNNGV. Trimming took 2 bases from V and 3 from J, leaving 5 bases between them. The CDR3 covers 12 residues. This CDR3 is CASSLTSYEQYF. The DNA for the CDR3 is TGTGCCAGCAGCTTAACTAGCTACGAGCAGTACTTC.

The chain links TRBV6-1 to TRBJ2-5; TRBD1 agrees at 8 bases. The germline gives CDR1 MNHNS, CDR2 SASEGT. The CDR3 runs 15 residues. With 1 base clipped from V and 8 bases from J, the junction kept 9 bases outside the gene matches. CDR3 sequence: CASSEVSGGVDTQYF. CDR3 DNA: TGTGCCAGCAGTGAAGTGTCAGGGGGCGTAGATACCCAGTACTTC.

Points on this clonotype: A much larger clone differs by one base, so this may be a read error. The gene calls are TRBV9 and TRBJ2-1, with 14 bases that match TRBD2. Germline CDR1 and CDR2: SGDLS and YYNGEE. The CDR3 sequence is 18 residues long. V gave up 0 bases and J gave up 9 bases; unmatched junction bases: 11. The DNA of the CDR3 is TGTGCCAGCAGCGTAGGTGGACTAGCGGGAGGTTCTGTTGGTGAGCAGTTCTTC. Translated, it gives CASSVGGLAGGSVGEQFF.

The rearrangement links TRBV6-1 to TRBJ2-1; 9 nucleotides agree with TRBD1. The CDR3 runs 15 residues. Germline CDR1 MNHNS, CDR2 SASEGT. CDR3 sequence (DNA): TGTGGCAGGGGACAGGGACACGACTCCTACAATGAGCAGTTCTTC. It encodes CGRGQGHDSYNEQFF.

This clonotype has just a few counts. This chain uses TRBV18 with TRBJ1-5; 9 bases are a match to TRBD1. The CDR3 runs to 13 residues. Germline V lookup: CDR1 KGHSH, CDR2 LQKENI. V dropped 5 bases and J dropped 7; count of bases not matched to a gene: 3. The CDR3 nucleotides read TGTGCCAGCTCAGCGGACAGGGGACAGCCCCAGCATTTT. It yields the protein CASSADRGQPQHF. The whole variable domain, remainder taken from reference TRBV18 and TRBJ1-5, is NAGVMQNPRHLVRRRGQEARLRCSPMKGHSHVYWYRQLPEEGLKFMVYLQKENIIDESGMPKERFSAEFPKEGPSILRIQQVVRGDSAAYFCASSADRGQPQHFGDGTRLSIL.

This clonotype was recorded many times. This chain joins TRBV5-4 and TRBJ1-3, with 7 nucleotides matching TRBD1. Trimming took 1 base from V and 0 from J; bases not matched to a gene: 1. Germline V gene sequence: CDR1 SGHNT, CDR2 YYREEE (reference sequence). The CDR3 spans 15 residues. DNA of the CDR3: TGTGCCAGCAGCTTGCAGGGGGGCTCTGGAAACACCATATATTTT. This encodes CASSLQGGSGNTIYF. The full variable domain, rest sourced from reference TRBV5-4 and TRBJ1-3, is ETGVTQSPTHLIKTRGQQVTLRCSSQSGHNTVSWYQQALGQGPQFIFQYYREEENGRGNFPPRFSGLQFPNYSSELNVNALELDDSALYLCASSLQGGSGNTIYFGEGSWLTVV.

With regard to this clonotype: An end of the junction differs from the germline gene, which may be a read error. The V gene is TRBV5-1, the J gene TRBJ2-1; 11 bases match TRBD1. This CDR3 region has 15 residues. Germline V gene data show CDR1 as SGHRS and CDR2 as YFSETQ. This CDR3 is CASSGGQGDKTEQSF. The DNA for the CDR3 is TGCGCCAGCAGCGGGGGACAGGGGGATAAAACTGAGCAGTCCTTC.

This rearrangement joins TRBV28 to TRBJ1-6; unclear D gene. V was clipped by 6 bases and J by 6 bases, with 18 bases between them. The CDR3 is made up of 16 amino acids. The germline V gene encodes CDR1 MDHEN and CDR2 SYDVKM. This CDR3 reads CASSAPPTDANSPLHF. The CDR3 DNA follows: TGTGCCAGCAGCGCCCCCCCCACTGACGCTAATTCACCCCTCCACTTT.

Turning to this clonotype: One end of the junction is discordant with germline, which a read error may explain. The V gene is TRBV4-2, the J gene TRBJ2-7; 8 nucleotides line up with TRBD2. The CDR3 runs 20 residues. Germline CDR1 reads LGHNA; CDR2 reads YNFKEQ. CDR3 bases: TGTGCCAGCAGCCCCTCGGTCGGCGGGAGGAAACCGGCATCCCTCCACGAGCAGAACTTC. Its protein product is CASSPSVGGRKPASLHEQNF.

The chain combines TRBV6-1 with TRBJ2-1, with D maybe TRBD2 (5 bases). The V and J ends lost 4 bases and 1 base respectively, with 14 bases between them. The germline gives CDR1 MNHNS, CDR2 SASEGT. The CDR3 consists of 16 residues. The CDR3 nucleotides are TGTGCCAGCAGTGGACGGACTGGCGGATCCTACAATGAGCAGTTCTTC. Residues: CASSGRTGGSYNEQFF.

A remark on this clonotype: This is likely a read error, given that the CDR3 carries no conserved phenylalanine or tryptophan at its end. The V and J genes are TRBV5-1 and TRBJ1-3, with D possibly being TRBD1 (6 bases). Trimming cost V 1 base and J 0 bases, with 11 bases left between them. The CDR3 is 16 amino acids. The germline CDR1 and CDR2 sequences are SGHRS and YFSETQ. This CDR3 is CASSLLRQDSGNTIYL. In DNA, the CDR3 is TGCGCCAGCAGCTTGCTCAGACAGGACTCTGGAAACACCATATATTTA.

For this clonotype: The conserved phenylalanine or tryptophan is not found at the CDR3 terminus, so this likely reflects a read error. This chain connects TRBV11-2 to TRBJ2-3; TRBD2 is a possible D gene (6 bases). CDR3 length equals 13 residues. Germline loops: CDR1 SGHAT, CDR2 FQNNGV. The CDR3 protein is CASSMRRGNTQYL. DNA of the CDR3: TGTGCCAGCAGCATGCGACGGGGGAATACACAGTATTTG.

Many counts were recorded for this clonotype. The chain couples TRBV4-1 to TRBJ1-2, with 7 bases fitting TRBD1. With V trimmed by 4 bases and J by 4 bases, 6 bases remained unmatched. CDR3 length: 14 amino acids. Germline V gives CDR1 MGHRA, CDR2 YSYEKL. The CDR3 sequence: CASSPLQGGYGYTF. CDR3 bases: TGCGCCAGCAGCCCTCTTCAGGGGGGCTATGGCTACACCTTC.

A note on this clonotype: At one end, the junction sequence differs from germline, possibly due to a read error. The chain combines TRBV29-1 with TRBJ1-2; D not resolved. The CDR3 is made up of 10 amino acids. CDR1 is SQVTM, CDR2 ANQGSEA, per germline. CDR3 region: CGVVDYGYTF. In DNA form, the CDR3 reads TGCGGCGTCGTCGACTATGGCTACACCTTC.

Remarks on this clonotype: Sequence at one end of the junction differs from germline and may be a read error. The gene calls are TRBV11-3 and TRBJ2-1, with D tentatively TRBD1 or TRBD2 (5 bases each). Germline CDR1 SGHNT, CDR2 YENEEA. The CDR3 has 17 residues. The CDR3 coding sequence is TGCGCCAGCAGCTCCCGAGGGGCGCGGACCATGGGCAATGAGCTGTTCTTC. Encoded protein: CASSSRGARTMGNELFF.

For this clonotype: Relative to the germline gene, one junction end is altered; a read error may explain this. The V and J genes are TRBV6-1 and TRBJ2-7; the D call may be TRBD1 or TRBD2 (6 bases each). From germline, CDR1 is MNHNS and CDR2 SASEGT. This CDR3 contains 15 residues. The CDR3 bases are TGTGCTAGCAGTAAGGGGGACTTAGGCACTTACAAGCAGTACTTC. Amino acids: CASSKGDLGTYKQYF.